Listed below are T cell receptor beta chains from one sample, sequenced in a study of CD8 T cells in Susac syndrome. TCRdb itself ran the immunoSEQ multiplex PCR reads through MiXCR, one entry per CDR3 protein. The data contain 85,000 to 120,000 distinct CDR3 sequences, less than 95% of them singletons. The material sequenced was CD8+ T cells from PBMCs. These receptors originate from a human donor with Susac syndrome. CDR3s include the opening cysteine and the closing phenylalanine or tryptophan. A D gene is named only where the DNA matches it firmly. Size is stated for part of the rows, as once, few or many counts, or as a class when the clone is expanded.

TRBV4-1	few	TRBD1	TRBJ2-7	TGCGCCAGCAGCCAAGATAATAGGGGGCTTACCTACGAGCAGTACTTC	CASSQDNRGLTYEQYF
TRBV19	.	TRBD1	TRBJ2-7	TGTGCCAGTAGCGTAGGGACAGGGGGGGCCTACGAGCAGTACTTC	CASSVGTGGAYEQYF
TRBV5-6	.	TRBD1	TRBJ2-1	TGTGCCAGCAGCTTGAAGACAGGGGTCAGGTACAATGAGCAGTTCTTC	CASSLKTGVRYNEQFF
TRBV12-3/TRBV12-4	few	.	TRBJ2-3	TGTGCCAGCAGGGGCACAGATACGCAGTATTTT	CASRGTDTQYF
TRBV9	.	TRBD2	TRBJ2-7	TGTGCCAGCAGCGTCGCAGCGGGGAGCTACGAGCAGTACTTC	CASSVAAGSYEQYF
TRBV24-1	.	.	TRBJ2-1	TGTGCCTTATCCGGGGCGAGGAGTGAGCAGTTCTTC	CALSGARSEQFF
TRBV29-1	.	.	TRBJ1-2	TGCAGCGTACCCGACGGGGGAGACTATGGCTACACCTTC	CSVPDGGDYGYTF
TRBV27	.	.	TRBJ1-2	TGTGCCAGCAGTGATACCCCGAAGTATGGCTACACCTTC	CASSDTPKYGYTF
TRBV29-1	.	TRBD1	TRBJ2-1	TGCAGCGTTGCCTGGTGGGACAGGGGTAATGAGCAGTTCTTC	CSVAWWDRGNEQFF
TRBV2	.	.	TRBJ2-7	TGTGCCGGGGGGGCAGGGGACAACGAGCAGTACTTC	CAGGAGDNEQYF
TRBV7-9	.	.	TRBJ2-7	TGTGCCAGCAGCCTCCAGGGGACCTACGAGCAGTACTTC	CASSLQGTYEQYF
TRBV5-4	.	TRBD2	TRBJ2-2	TGTGCCAGCAGCTTGATCGCTAGCGGGGACACCGGGGAGCTGTTTTTT	CASSLIASGDTGELFF
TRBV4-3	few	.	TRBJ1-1	TGCGCCAGCAGCCAAGATTCGGGGGGGAGGGCTGAAGCTTTCTTT	CASSQDSGGRAEAFF
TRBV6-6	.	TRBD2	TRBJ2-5	TGTGCCAGCAAATTAGCGGGGGCCCCCCAAGAGACCCAGTACTTC	CASKLAGAPQETQYF
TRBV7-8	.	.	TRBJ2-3	TGTGCCAGCAGCTTAGCCCAGGGCACAGATACGCAGTATTTT	CASSLAQGTDTQYF